This T cell receptor (beta chain) was profiled in a study of response to subunit inactivated influenza vaccine. Regarding this clonotype: Its antigen remains unknown.

Trimming removed 0 bases at V and 5 bases at J, with 5 bases between. Germline V gene sequence: CDR1 MNHEY, CDR2 SVGAGI. The CDR3 totals 13 residues. MiXCR, applied by TCRdb to the RT-PCR reads, yields one record per CDR3 protein. The data show roughly 290,000 distinct CDR3 sequences, with just over 20% seen just once and about 10% held by the top ten. Study-level findings and limits: Authors proposed each seasonal influenza vaccination draws in few new T cells.

The origin of this receptor is a man aged 45 to 70 who received an inactivated influenza vaccine. The source was PBMCs from blood, collected approximately 20 months after vaccination. The rearrangement uses TRBV6-5 and TRBJ1-5; D not resolved. The chain's CDR3 is CASSYSSDQPQHF. CDR3 DNA: TGTGCCAGCAGTTACTCATCCGATCAGCCCCAGCATTTT.